The present T cell receptor (beta chain) was sequenced within a study of radiation and T cells in renal cell carcinoma. Trimming removed 5 bases at V and 7 bases at J, with 18 bases between. Germline CDR1 and CDR2: GTSNPN and SVGIG (reference sequence). The CDR3 consists of 15 residues. Time point: blood 2 weeks post-SBRT. The sample's treatment: 15 Gy SBRT to primary tumor, nephrectomy 4 weeks later. Method: immunoSEQ multiplex PCR; TCRdb's copy keeps in-frame clones and lacks some. The data show 150,000 to 190,000 clones, about 91% seen once. This sample comprised blood, obtained from a patient whose treatment included radiotherapy and nephrectomy. The TCR originated in a woman aged 50 to 65 with renal cell carcinoma. The chain recombines TRBV30 with TRBJ1-6; D remains ambiguous. Written as DNA, the CDR3 is TGTGCCTGGGGGCCCCCCCGATTCCAGAATTCACCCCTCCACTTT. Amino acid sequence: CAWGPPRFQNSPLHF.